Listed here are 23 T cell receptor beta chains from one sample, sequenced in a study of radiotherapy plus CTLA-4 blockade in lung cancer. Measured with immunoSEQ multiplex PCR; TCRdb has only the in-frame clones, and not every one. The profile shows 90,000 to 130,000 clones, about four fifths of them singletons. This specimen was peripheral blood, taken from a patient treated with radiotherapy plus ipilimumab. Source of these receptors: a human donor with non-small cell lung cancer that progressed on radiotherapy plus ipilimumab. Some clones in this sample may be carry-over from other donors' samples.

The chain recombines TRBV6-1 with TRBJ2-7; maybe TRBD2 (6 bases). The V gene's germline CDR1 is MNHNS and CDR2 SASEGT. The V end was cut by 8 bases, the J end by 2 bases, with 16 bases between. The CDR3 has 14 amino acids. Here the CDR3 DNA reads TGTGCCAGCCGACCGGGACTTCGAACCTACGAGCAGTACTTC. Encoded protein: CASRPGLRTYEQYF.

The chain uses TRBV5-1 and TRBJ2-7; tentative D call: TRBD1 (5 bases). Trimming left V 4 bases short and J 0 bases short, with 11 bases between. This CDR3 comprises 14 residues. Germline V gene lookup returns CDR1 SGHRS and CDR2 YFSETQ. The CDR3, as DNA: TGCGCCAGCAGCCTCTACGACAGCTCCTACGAGCAGTACTTC. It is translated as CASSLYDSSYEQYF.

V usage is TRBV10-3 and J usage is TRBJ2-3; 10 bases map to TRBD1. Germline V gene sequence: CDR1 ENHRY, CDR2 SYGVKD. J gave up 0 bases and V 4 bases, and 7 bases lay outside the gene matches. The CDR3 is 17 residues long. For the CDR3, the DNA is TGTGCCATCAGTGTCACGATGGGACAGGGGAGCACAGATACGCAGTATTTT. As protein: CAISVTMGQGSTDTQYF.

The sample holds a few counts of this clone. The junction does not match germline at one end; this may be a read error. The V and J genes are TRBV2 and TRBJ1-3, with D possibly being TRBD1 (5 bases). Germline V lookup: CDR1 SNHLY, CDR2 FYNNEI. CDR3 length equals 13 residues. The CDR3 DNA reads TGTGCCAGCAGTGCAGGTGGGCAGGGAAGTGCCCATTTT. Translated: CASSAGGQGSAHF.

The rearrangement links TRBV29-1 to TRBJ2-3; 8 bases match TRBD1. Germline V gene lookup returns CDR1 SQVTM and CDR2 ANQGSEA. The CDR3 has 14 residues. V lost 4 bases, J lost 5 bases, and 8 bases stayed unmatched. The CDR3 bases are TGCAGCGTTGGCGGCAGGGGGCGTTTAGATACGCAGTATTTT. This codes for CSVGGRGRLDTQYF.

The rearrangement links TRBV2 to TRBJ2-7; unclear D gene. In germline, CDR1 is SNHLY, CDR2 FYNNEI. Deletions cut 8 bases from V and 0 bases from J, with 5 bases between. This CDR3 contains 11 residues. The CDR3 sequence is CASGSSYEQYF. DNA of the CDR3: TGTGCCAGCGGTAGCTCCTACGAGCAGTACTTC.

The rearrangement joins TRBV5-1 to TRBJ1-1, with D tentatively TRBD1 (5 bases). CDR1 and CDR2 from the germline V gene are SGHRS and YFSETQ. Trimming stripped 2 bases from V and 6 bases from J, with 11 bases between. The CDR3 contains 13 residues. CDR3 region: CASSFGGIAEAFF. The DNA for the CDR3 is TGCGCCAGCAGCTTTGGGGGAATCGCTGAAGCTTTCTTT. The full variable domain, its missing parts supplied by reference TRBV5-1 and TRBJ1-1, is KAGVTQTPRYLIKTRGQQVTLSCSPISGHRSVSWYQQTPGQGLQFLFEYFSETQRNKGNFPGRFSGRQFSNSRSEMNVSTLELGDSALYLCASSFGGIAEAFFGQGTRLTVV.

CDR3 loop: CASSVGPGGSYEQYF. CDR3 sequence (DNA): TGTGCCAGCAGCGTAGGTCCAGGGGGCTCCTACGAGCAGTACTTC. The gene calls are TRBV9 and TRBJ2-7; the match to TRBD1 covers 7 bases. Germline V gives CDR1 SGDLS, CDR2 YYNGEE. The CDR3 loop spans 15 amino acids. V shed 0 bases and J 0 bases; nucleotides not matched to a gene: 3.

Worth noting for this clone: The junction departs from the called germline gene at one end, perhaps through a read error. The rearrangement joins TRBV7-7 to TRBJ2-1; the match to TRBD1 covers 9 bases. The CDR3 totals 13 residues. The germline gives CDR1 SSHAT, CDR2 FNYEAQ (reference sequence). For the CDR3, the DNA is TGTGCTAGCAGCCGGGACAGGGCTTATGAGCAGTTCTTC. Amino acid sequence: CASSRDRAYEQFF.

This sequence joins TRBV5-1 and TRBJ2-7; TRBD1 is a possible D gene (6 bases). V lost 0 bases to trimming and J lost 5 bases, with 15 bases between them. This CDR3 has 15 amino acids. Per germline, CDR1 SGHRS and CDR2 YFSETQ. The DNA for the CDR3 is TGCGCCAGCAGCTTGGCAGGGGTTTCTTCGCACGAGCAGTACTTC. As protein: CASSLAGVSSHEQYF.

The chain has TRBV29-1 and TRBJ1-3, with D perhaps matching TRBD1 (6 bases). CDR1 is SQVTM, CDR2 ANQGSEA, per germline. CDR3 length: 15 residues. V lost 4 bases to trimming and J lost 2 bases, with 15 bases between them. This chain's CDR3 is CSVVSVQGAGNTIYF. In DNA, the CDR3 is TGCAGCGTTGTAAGTGTACAGGGAGCTGGAAACACCATATATTTT.

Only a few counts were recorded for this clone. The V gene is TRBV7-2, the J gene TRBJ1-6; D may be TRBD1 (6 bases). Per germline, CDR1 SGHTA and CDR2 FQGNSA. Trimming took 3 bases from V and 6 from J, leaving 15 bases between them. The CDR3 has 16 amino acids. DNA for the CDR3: TGTGCCAGCAGCTTTGAACAGGGATTTCCTAATTCACCCCTCCACTTT. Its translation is CASSFEQGFPNSPLHF.

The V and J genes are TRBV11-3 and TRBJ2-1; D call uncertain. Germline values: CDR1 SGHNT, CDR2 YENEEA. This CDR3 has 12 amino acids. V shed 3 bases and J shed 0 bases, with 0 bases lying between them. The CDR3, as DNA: TGTGCCAGCAGCTTCTCCTACAATGAGCAGTTCTTC. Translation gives CASSFSYNEQFF.

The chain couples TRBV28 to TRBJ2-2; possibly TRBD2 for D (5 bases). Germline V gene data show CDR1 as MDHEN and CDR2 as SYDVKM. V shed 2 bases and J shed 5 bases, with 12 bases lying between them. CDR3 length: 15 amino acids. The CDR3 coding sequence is TGTGCCAGCAGTTTAGAGGGATTAGGTACCGGGGAGCTGTTTTTT. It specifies CASSLEGLGTGELFF.

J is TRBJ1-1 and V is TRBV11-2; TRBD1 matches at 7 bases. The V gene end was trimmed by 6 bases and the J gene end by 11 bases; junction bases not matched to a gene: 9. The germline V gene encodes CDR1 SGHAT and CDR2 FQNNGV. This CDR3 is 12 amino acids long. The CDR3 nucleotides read TGTGCCAGCAGTACACAGGGGAGTTGGGCTTTCTTT. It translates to CASSTQGSWAFF. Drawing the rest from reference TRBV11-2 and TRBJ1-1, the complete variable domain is EAGVAQSPRYKIIEKRQSVAFWCNPISGHATLYWYQQILGQGPKLLIQFQNNGVVDDSQLPKDRFSAERLKGVDSTLKIQPAKLEDSAVYLCASSTQGSWAFFGQGTRLTVV.

As DNA, the CDR3 is TGTGCCAGCAGCCTCAGGGGTACAGATACGCAGTATTTT. It is translated as CASSLRGTDTQYF. The J gene is TRBJ2-3, the V gene TRBV4-2; D may be TRBD1 (6 bases). Trimming took 4 bases from V and 3 from J, leaving 8 bases between them. The CDR3 covers 13 residues. Germline V gene sequence: CDR1 LGHNA, CDR2 YNFKEQ.

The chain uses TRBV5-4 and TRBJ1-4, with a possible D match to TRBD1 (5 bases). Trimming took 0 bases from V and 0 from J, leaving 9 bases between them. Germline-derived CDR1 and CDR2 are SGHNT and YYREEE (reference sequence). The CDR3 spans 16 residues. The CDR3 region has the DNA TGTGCCAGCAGCTTGGGGGGGTCTTCAACTAATGAAAAACTGTTTTTT. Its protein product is CASSLGGSSTNEKLFF.

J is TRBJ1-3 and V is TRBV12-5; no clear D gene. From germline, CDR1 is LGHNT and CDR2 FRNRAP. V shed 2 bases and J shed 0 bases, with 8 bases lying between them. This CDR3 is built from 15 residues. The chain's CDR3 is CASGLRAGSGNTIYF. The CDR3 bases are TGTGCTAGTGGTTTGAGGGCAGGCTCTGGAAACACCATATATTTT.

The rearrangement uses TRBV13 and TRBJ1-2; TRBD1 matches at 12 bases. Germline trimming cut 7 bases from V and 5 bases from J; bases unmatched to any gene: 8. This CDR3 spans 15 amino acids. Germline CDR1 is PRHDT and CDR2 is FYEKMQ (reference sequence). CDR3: CASTRDRGRLYGYTF. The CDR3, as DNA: TGTGCCAGCACCAGGGACAGGGGGCGCTTATATGGCTACACCTTC.

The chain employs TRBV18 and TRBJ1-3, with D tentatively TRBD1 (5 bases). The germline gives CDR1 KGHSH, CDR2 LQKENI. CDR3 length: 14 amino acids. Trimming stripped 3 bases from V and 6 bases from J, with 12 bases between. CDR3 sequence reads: CASSPVEGINTIYF. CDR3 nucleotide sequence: TGTGCCAGCTCACCGGTGGAGGGGATAAACACCATATATTTT. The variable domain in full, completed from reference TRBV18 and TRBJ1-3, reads NAGVMQNPRHLVRRRGQEARLRCSPMKGHSHVYWYRQLPEEGLKFMVYLQKENIIDESGMPKERFSAEFPKEGPSILRIQQVVRGDSAAYFCASSPVEGINTIYFGEGSWLTVV.

The CDR3 nucleotides are TGTGCCAGCAGCGCTCAGGGTTACGAGCAGTACTTC. It codes for CASSAQGYEQYF. The chain couples TRBV7-9 to TRBJ2-7, with a possible D match to TRBD1 (5 bases). CDR1 SEHNR and CDR2 FQNEAQ come from the germline V gene (reference sequence). The CDR3 spans 12 residues. The germline V and J ends were trimmed by 5 bases and 4 bases, with 9 bases remaining between them.

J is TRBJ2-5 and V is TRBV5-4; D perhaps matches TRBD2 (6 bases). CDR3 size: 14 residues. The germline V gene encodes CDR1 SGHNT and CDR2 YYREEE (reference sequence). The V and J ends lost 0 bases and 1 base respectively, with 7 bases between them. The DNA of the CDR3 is TGTGCCAGCAGCTTGGATAGCGGCCAAGAGACCCAGTACTTC. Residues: CASSLDSGQETQYF.

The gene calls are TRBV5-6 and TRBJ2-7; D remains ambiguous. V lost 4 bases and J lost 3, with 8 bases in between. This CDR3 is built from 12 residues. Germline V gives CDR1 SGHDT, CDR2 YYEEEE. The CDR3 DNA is TGTGCCAGCAGCATAGACGACTACGAGCAGTACTTC. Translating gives CASSIDDYEQYF.